This T cell receptor (beta chain) was profiled in a study of patients and donors after allogeneic stem cell transplantation. TCRdb recomputed calls from the RT-PCR reads with MiXCR, one row per CDR3 protein. The sample has about 160,000 distinct CDR3 sequences, approximately 37% seen once. Germline V gene sequence: CDR1 MNHEY, CDR2 SVGAGI. This CDR3 is 16 amino acids long. Trimming removed 6 bases from V and 7 bases from J; junction bases left unmatched: 9. This TCR was sampled from a human donor who was either an allogeneic HSCT recipient or a stem cell or donor lymphocyte infusion donor (not recorded which). It is not recorded whose cells these are; they may come from a transplant donor. The J gene is TRBJ2-1, the V gene TRBV6-5; 13 bases match TRBD2. Sequencing used blood, either unsorted or a sorted T cell fraction (not recorded which). The CDR3 sequence: CASRLLAGGSPNEQFF. The CDR3 DNA sequence: TGTGCCAGCAGGCTACTAGCGGGGGGGTCTCCAAATGAGCAGTTCTTC.